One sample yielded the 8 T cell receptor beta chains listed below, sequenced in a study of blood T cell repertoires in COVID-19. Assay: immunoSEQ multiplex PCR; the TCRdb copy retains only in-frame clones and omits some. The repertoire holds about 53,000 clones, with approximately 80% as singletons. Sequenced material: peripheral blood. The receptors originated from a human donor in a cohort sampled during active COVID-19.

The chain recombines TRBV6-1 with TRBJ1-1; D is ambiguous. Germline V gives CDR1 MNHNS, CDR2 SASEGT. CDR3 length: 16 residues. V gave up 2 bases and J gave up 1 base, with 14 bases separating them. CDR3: CASSEFFGVGNTEAFF. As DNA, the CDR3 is TGTGCCAGCAGTGAATTTTTCGGGGTGGGGAACACTGAAGCTTTCTTT.

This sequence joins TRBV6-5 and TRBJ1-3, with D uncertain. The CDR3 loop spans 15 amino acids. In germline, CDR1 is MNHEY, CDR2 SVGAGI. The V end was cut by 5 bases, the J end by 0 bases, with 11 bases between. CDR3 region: CASSRSQTSGNTIYF. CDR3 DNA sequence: TGTGCCAGCAGTCGGAGCCAGACCTCTGGAAACACCATATATTTT.

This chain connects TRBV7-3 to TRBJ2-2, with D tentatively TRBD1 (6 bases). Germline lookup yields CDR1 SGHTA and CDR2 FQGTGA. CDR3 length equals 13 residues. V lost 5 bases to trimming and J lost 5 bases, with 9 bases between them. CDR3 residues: CASSAQGTGELFF. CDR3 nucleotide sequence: TGTGCCAGCAGCGCCCAGGGGACCGGGGAGCTGTTTTTT.

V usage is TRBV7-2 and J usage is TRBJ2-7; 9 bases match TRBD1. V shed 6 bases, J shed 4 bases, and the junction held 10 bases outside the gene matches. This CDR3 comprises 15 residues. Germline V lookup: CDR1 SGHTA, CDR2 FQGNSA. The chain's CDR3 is CASSWVGTGHYEQYF. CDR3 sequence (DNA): TGTGCCAGCAGTTGGGTTGGGACAGGGCATTACGAGCAGTACTTC.

The CDR3 DNA reads TGTGCCAGCAGCTTAGACAGGGGGCTGAGAGAGCAGTACTTC. Amino acids: CASSLDRGLREQYF. J is TRBJ2-7 and V is TRBV7-2; 9 nucleotides line up with TRBD1. CDR1 SGHTA and CDR2 FQGNSA come from the germline V gene. This CDR3 is 14 amino acids long. Trimming cost V 1 base and J 7 bases; bases outside gene matches: 5.

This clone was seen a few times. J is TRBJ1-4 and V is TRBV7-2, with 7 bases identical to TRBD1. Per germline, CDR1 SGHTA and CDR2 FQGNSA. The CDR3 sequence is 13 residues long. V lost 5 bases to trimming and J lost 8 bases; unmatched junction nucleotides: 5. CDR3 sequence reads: CASSTPGQEKLFF. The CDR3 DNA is TGTGCCAGCAGCACCCCGGGACAGGAAAAACTGTTTTTT.

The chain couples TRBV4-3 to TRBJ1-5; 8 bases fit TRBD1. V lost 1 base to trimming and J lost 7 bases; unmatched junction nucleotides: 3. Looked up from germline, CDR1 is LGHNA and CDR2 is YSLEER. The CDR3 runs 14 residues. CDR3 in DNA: TGCGCCAGCAGCCAAGTACAGGGGGGACAGCCCCAGCATTTT. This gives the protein CASSQVQGGQPQHF.

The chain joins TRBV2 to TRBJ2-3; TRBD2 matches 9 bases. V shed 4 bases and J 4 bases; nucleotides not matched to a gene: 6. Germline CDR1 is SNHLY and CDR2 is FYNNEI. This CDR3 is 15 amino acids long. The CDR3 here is CASSVGAGGSDTQYF. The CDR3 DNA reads TGTGCCAGCAGTGTGGGAGCGGGGGGATCAGATACGCAGTATTTT. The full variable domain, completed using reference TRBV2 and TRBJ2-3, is EPEVTQTPSHQVTQMGQEVILRCVPISNHLYFYWYRQILGQKVEFLVSFYNNEISEKSEIFDDQFSVERPDGSNFTLKIRSTKLEDSAMYFCASSVGAGGSDTQYFGPGTRLTVL.